The present TCR beta chain was sequenced within a study of T-cell reconstitution after alpha-beta-depleted transplantation in children. Molecular barcoding with unique molecular identifiers was used for the TCRbeta library. MiXCR, applied by TCRdb to the PCR reads, yields one record per CDR3 protein. This table has about 900,000 distinct CDR3 sequences, about 29% appearing once. V trimming: 0 bases; J trimming: 2 bases; junction bases outside the gene matches: 3. Germline CDR1 SGHRS, CDR2 YFSETQ. The CDR3 length is 15 residues. General study results and limits: Surviving thymic progenitors and recipient T cells were the source of high TCRbeta diversity at day 60 in some patients. One year after transplant, T-cell counts and diversity came mostly from newly produced T cells. Several hundred expanded graft clones reportedly supplied alpha-beta T cells about two months after transplant.

This clonotype was recorded at least ten times. Antigen: not known. The material sequenced was PBMCs, mostly from graft donor cells, taken 360 days after TCRalphabeta/CD19-depleted stem cell transplant. The chain joins TRBV5-1 to TRBJ2-3; 7 bases are shared with TRBD2. This receptor was taken from a boy in the first two years of life who had a stem cell transplant for SCID, so the T cells may come from the graft donor. Written as DNA, the CDR3 is TGCGCCAGCAGCTTGGCCGGGGGGACCACAGATACGCAGTATTTT. Amino acids: CASSLAGGTTDTQYF.